This record covers a single TCR beta chain. Its matching antigen is unknown. These data belong to a study of OX40 agonist ivuxolimab in advanced cancers. About the research overall: Ivuxolimab is a fully human IgG2 antibody that activates OX40 (CD134). Three patients responded partially, comprising one with hepatocellular carcinoma and two with cutaneous melanoma.

The data were produced by immunoSEQ multiplex PCR, yet TCRdb's version contains in-frame clones alone and is incomplete. Here the sample spans around 63,000 clones, approximately 92% being singletons. The study's findings and limits: The average count of expanded clones was higher among CD8+ T cells than among CD4+. At 0.1 to 3.0 mg/kg, clonal expansion of CD4+ and CD8+ blood T cells had occurred by week 6.

The germline gives CDR1 SGHRS, CDR2 YFSETQ. The V and J ends lost 3 bases and 0 bases respectively, with 13 bases between them. The CDR3 extends over 16 amino acids. Sequences were derived from CD4+ or CD8+ T cells sorted from blood, sampled in a trial of the OX40 agonist ivuxolimab. This clonotype was sampled from an adult with an advanced solid tumor such as melanoma, head and neck, liver or kidney cancer. The gene calls are TRBV5-1 and TRBJ2-1; TRBD2 might be the D (5 bases). The CDR3 DNA is TGCGCCAGCAGCTGGGCGCTTGGGAGCTCCTACAATGAGCAGTTCTTC. The encoded protein is CASSWALGSSYNEQFF.